A single TCR beta chain is shown here with its context. Which antigen it targets is not known. No base quality values were provided; no much bigger clone lies one nucleotide off. This record belongs to a study of blood T cell repertoires in COVID-19 (dated by TCRdb to the early 2020s). Background on the whole study: The collaborator samples originated in the United States, Italy and Spain and spanned the acute and convalescent phases of COVID-19. Sample metadata almost always included a de-identified subject ID, COVID-19 status, age in years and sex. Samples were obtained from the ongoing ImmuneRACE study (first 160 participants) and from about 1,300 subjects provided by 6 global collaborators. The dataset comprised deeply sampled blood TCRbeta repertoires from subjects exposed to, actively infected with, or recovered from COVID-19. The prospective study material was composed of cDNA or gDNA derived from T cells, B-cell-depleted T cells, or PBMCs. Where available, HLA class I and class II types were obtained from metadata supplied by the sample provider rather than from assay-based typing. A freely available public database, intended as a resource for researchers studying the immune response to SARS-CoV-2, is where the repertoires were released. Study-wide conclusions, independent of this receptor: Clinical and demographic metadata were provided uncurated, with the amount varying by source and participant.

The immunoSEQ Assay, a bias-controlled multiplex PCR, was used to amplify TCRbeta CDR3 regions from genomic DNA. From the authors' description of their analysis: Nucleated cell counts per sample were estimated from amplification of reference gene primers within the assay. Sequence reads were collapsed and filtered to measure the absolute abundance of every unique TCRbeta CDR3 rearrangement. Productive Simpson clonality was computed per sample as the square root of Simpson's diversity index over productive rearrangements. In TCRdb, the immuneACCESS table is reduced to in-frame sequences with V and J assigned. These tables do not hold every clone; where another copy was compared, an unresolved V gene accounts for under half, and the others remain unexplained. The DNA gave D and trimming, while V, J and clone size come from that table. The sample yields approximately 160,000 clones; 75% to 90% were counted once. 2.5% to 3.5% of the sample belongs to the ten largest clones.

The trim is 4 bases for V and 2 bases for J, with a gap of 18 bases between the germline ends. There are 17 amino acids in the CDR3, from cysteine to phenylalanine inclusive. Of all the DNA, just the CDR3 is kept, 51 bases in frame from base 1. Taken from the germline V gene, the CDR1 and CDR2 loops are SGHTA and FQGTGA. Collaborating institutions collected whole blood in K2EDTA tubes following their own protocols. For TCRbeta analysis, collaborator samples were shipped as frozen whole blood, as isolated PBMCs, or as DNA extracted from either sample type. This sequence originates from a woman aged 60-75 years with acute or convalescent COVID-19. The sequencing sample was made of peripheral blood. The chain joins TRBV7-3 to TRBJ1-3; the D gene is perhaps TRBD1, on 6 matching bases. Here the CDR3 is given as CASSSRRTVGTGNTIYF. The base sequence is TGTGCCAGCAGCTCGAGACGGACAGTAGGAACTGGAAACACCATATATTTT.